Below, 24 T cell receptor beta chains from the same sample are listed, as sequenced in a study of shared clonotypes between healthy human individuals. TCRdb keeps only in-frame clones here, not all; method: immunoSEQ multiplex PCR. Seen here are about 1.5 million clones, 96% observed once, and the top ten hold roughly 1.2%. Sequences were obtained from naive CD4+ T cells sorted from blood. The subset is: CD45RA+ positively selected. The receptors stem from a man under 40 in good health.

This sequence joins TRBV6-6 and TRBJ1-1; no clear D gene. Germline CDR1 MNHNY, CDR2 SVGAGI (reference sequence). The CDR3 is made up of 15 amino acids. The V end lost 3 bases, the J end lost 0 bases, and 11 bases lay between the germline ends. The CDR3 loop is CASSYGGLMNTEAFF. CDR3 nucleotides: TGTGCCAGCAGTTATGGAGGGCTCATGAACACTGAAGCTTTCTTT.

This clone was detected only once. This chain links TRBV5-4 with TRBJ2-7, with a tentative D call TRBD2 (5 bases). Germline V gene data show CDR1 as SGHNT and CDR2 as YYREEE (reference sequence). The CDR3 consists of 15 residues. V lost 1 base and J 0 bases, leaving 11 bases between the germline ends. Written as DNA, the CDR3 is TGTGCCAGCAGCTTGAGCTCTGACTACTCCTACGAGCAGTACTTC. This encodes CASSLSSDYSYEQYF.

The chain carries TRBV2 and TRBJ2-7; no definite D call. V was shortened by 1 base and J by 6 bases, with 13 bases between the two germline ends. Germline V gene data show CDR1 as SNHLY and CDR2 as FYNNEI. This CDR3 is 14 amino acids long. The CDR3 region is CASSEETGTGEQYF. The CDR3 DNA follows: TGTGCCAGCAGTGAAGAGACGGGTACCGGCGAGCAGTACTTC.

V gene TRBV2 combines with J gene TRBJ1-1; possibly TRBD1 for D (5 bases). Germline V lookup: CDR1 SNHLY, CDR2 FYNNEI. Trimming removed 1 base at V and 4 bases at J, with 10 bases between. The CDR3 loop spans 14 amino acids. CDR3: CASSEEGRVTEAFF. For the CDR3, the DNA is TGTGCCAGCAGTGAAGAAGGCAGGGTCACTGAAGCTTTCTTT.

For this clone: Other nucleotide sequences from this sample produce the same CDR3. The rearrangement joins TRBV11-3 to TRBJ2-2, with D unclear. Between the trimmed V and J ends, which lost 0 bases and 1 base, there was a span of 0 bases. This CDR3 comprises 13 residues. Germline V gene lookup returns CDR1 SGHNT and CDR2 YENEEA. The CDR3 DNA reads as TGTGCCAGCAGCTTAGAGAACACCGGGGAGCTGTTTTTT. Its protein product is CASSLENTGELFF.

This sequence joins TRBV27 and TRBJ2-2; D not resolved. Germline V gene sequence: CDR1 MNHEY, CDR2 SMNVEV (reference sequence). This CDR3 region has 15 residues. Trimming shortened V by 5 bases and J by 3 bases, and 13 bases separated the two germline ends. DNA for the CDR3: TGTGCCAGCAGTCCCACGGGCCATTACACCGGGGAGCTGTTTTTT. It yields the protein CASSPTGHYTGELFF.

This chain joins TRBV27 and TRBJ2-7; 7 nucleotides line up with TRBD2. The V gene's germline CDR1 is MNHEY and CDR2 SMNVEV (reference sequence). Trimming took 1 base from V and 2 from J; bases not matched to a gene: 5. The CDR3 is 15 residues long. The DNA for the CDR3 is TGTGCCAGCAGTTTATTAGCGGGTGTAACCTACGAGCAGTACTTC. Translating gives CASSLLAGVTYEQYF.

This sequence joins TRBV10-1 and TRBJ2-3, with D possibly TRBD2 on 5 matching bases. Germline CDR1 WNHNN, CDR2 SYGVQD (reference sequence). V was clipped by 0 bases and J by 4 bases, with 14 bases between them. The CDR3 has 16 residues. CDR3 nucleotide sequence: TGCGCCAGCAGTGAGTCGGAAGCGGTGGGAGCAGATACGCAGTATTTT. Residues: CASSESEAVGADTQYF.

This rearrangement joins TRBV18 to TRBJ2-3; TRBD2 agrees at 12 bases. This CDR3 spans 16 amino acids. J gave up 5 bases and V 5 bases, and 8 bases lay outside the gene matches. Germline loops: CDR1 KGHSH, CDR2 LQKENI. The DNA for the CDR3 is TGTGCCAGCTCATCGCTAGCGGGAGGGCCGGGAGATACGCAGTATTTT. Translating it yields CASSSLAGGPGDTQYF.

The count of this clone is one. The gene calls are TRBV4-1 and TRBJ1-4; D unresolved. Germline loops: CDR1 MGHRA, CDR2 YSYEKL. The CDR3 runs 15 residues. Trimming left V 3 bases short and J 3 bases short, with 11 bases between. Written as DNA, the CDR3 is TGCGCCAGCAGCCAGGCTGCCAGTCCTAATGAAAAACTGTTTTTT. Translated, it gives CASSQAASPNEKLFF.

CDR3 amino acids: CASSLKRRAGQETQYF. The CDR3 DNA reads as TGTGCCAGCAGCTTAAAGCGCAGGGCCGGCCAAGAGACCCAGTACTTC. The V call is TRBV7-2, the J call TRBJ2-5; a weak D match, TRBD1 (5 bases). The V and J ends lost 2 bases and 1 base respectively, with 14 bases between them. The CDR3 has 16 residues. Germline V gene sequence: CDR1 SGHTA, CDR2 FQGNSA.

This sequence joins TRBV5-1 and TRBJ2-5; 9 nucleotides match TRBD1. Per the germline V gene, CDR1 is SGHRS and CDR2 is YFSETQ. V lost 3 bases, J lost 5 bases, and 17 bases stayed unmatched. This CDR3 has 18 amino acids. The CDR3 here is CASSWRTGAPGLGETQYF. DNA for the CDR3: TGCGCCAGCAGCTGGAGGACAGGGGCTCCCGGATTGGGGGAGACCCAGTACTTC.

This chain links TRBV7-2 with TRBJ2-7, with D hard to call. Between the trimmed V and J ends, which lost 6 bases and 3 bases, there was a span of 12 bases. CDR3 length: 13 amino acids. Germline assignment: CDR1 SGHTA and CDR2 FQGNSA. CDR3 amino acids: CASSFSADYEQYF. CDR3 sequence (DNA): TGTGCCAGCAGTTTCTCGGCCGACTACGAGCAGTACTTC.

This rearrangement joins TRBV6-1 to TRBJ1-6; no firm D call. CDR1 and CDR2 from the germline V gene are MNHNS and SASEGT. V shed 0 bases and J shed 0 bases, with 9 bases lying between them. This CDR3 has 17 residues. CDR3 residues: CASSEAGGSSYNSPLHF. Written as DNA, the CDR3 is TGTGCCAGCAGTGAAGCCGGCGGGAGCTCCTATAATTCACCCCTCCACTTT.

The rearrangement joins TRBV10-2 to TRBJ2-1; 10 bases map to TRBD2. CDR1 is WSHSY, CDR2 SAAADI, per germline. V dropped 8 bases and J dropped 5; count of bases not matched to a gene: 6. The CDR3 is made up of 14 amino acids. The CDR3 loop is CASARTSGNNEQFF. The CDR3 region has the DNA TGCGCCAGCGCTCGGACTAGCGGAAACAATGAGCAGTTCTTC.

For the CDR3, the DNA is TGTGCCAGCAGCTCACGACAGGGAATGAACACTGAAGCTTTCTTT. It specifies CASSSRQGMNTEAFF. The genes are TRBV13 and TRBJ1-1; 7 bases map to TRBD1. Germline values: CDR1 PRHDT, CDR2 FYEKMQ (reference sequence). Trimming removed 4 bases from V and 0 bases from J; junction bases left unmatched: 5. The CDR3 is 15 amino acids.

The rearrangement links TRBV7-9 to TRBJ1-2; 10 bases align to TRBD1. CDR1 SEHNR and CDR2 FQNEAQ come from the germline V gene (reference sequence). This CDR3 contains 16 residues. Trimming at V came to 0 bases and at J to 2 bases, leaving 3 bases not matched to a gene. CDR3 nucleotides: TGTGCCAGCAGCTTAGCAGGGGGACAGGGGAACTATGGCTACACCTTC. This translates into CASSLAGGQGNYGYTF.

The V call is TRBV18, the J call TRBJ2-5, with D perhaps given as TRBD1 or TRBD2 (6 bases each). The V end lost 0 bases, the J end lost 5 bases, and 13 bases lay between the germline ends. Germline CDR1 is KGHSH and CDR2 is LQKENI. This CDR3 is built from 15 residues. This CDR3 is CASSPPVLGGETQYF. Here the CDR3 DNA reads TGTGCCAGCTCACCACCGGTCTTAGGGGGGGAGACCCAGTACTTC.

The chain uses TRBV18 and TRBJ1-5, with unresolved D. This CDR3 spans 15 amino acids. Trimming removed 3 bases at V and 6 bases at J, with 15 bases between. Germline CDR1 reads KGHSH; CDR2 reads LQKENI. Here the CDR3 reads CASSPQTGSSQPQHF. The CDR3 region has the DNA TGTGCCAGCTCACCCCAAACGGGATCCAGTCAGCCCCAGCATTTT. Looking up the rest from reference TRBV18 and TRBJ1-5 gives the full variable domain: NAGVMQNPRHLVRRRGQEARLRCSPMKGHSHVYWYRQLPEEGLKFMVYLQKENIIDESGMPKERFSAEFPKEGPSILRIQQVVRGDSAAYFCASSPQTGSSQPQHFGDGTRLSIL.

V and J are TRBV30 and TRBJ2-5; 8 bases align to TRBD1. This CDR3 comprises 13 residues. V lost 3 bases and J lost 5; bases outside the gene matches: 5. Germline values: CDR1 GTSNPN, CDR2 SVGIG (reference sequence). The CDR3 is CAWSTGGLETQYF. The CDR3 DNA reads as TGTGCCTGGAGCACAGGGGGGTTGGAGACCCAGTACTTC.

The genes are TRBV5-4 and TRBJ1-3, with D unclear. This CDR3 is built from 13 residues. Per germline, CDR1 SGHNT and CDR2 YYREEE (reference sequence). V shed 5 bases and J shed 9 bases, with 15 bases lying between them. CDR3 residues: CASSTDVEFTIYF. DNA of the CDR3: TGTGCCAGCAGTACGGATGTGGAATTCACCATATATTTT.

This chain uses TRBV5-6 with TRBJ1-3, with D tentatively TRBD1 (5 bases). V lost 1 base and J lost 4, with 9 bases in between. This CDR3 has 14 residues. Looked up from germline, CDR1 is SGHDT and CDR2 is YYEEEE. As DNA, the CDR3 is TGTGCCAGCAGCTTGACTAGGGGCGGAAACACCATATATTTT. Protein sequence: CASSLTRGGNTIYF.

The sample holds a few counts of this clone. V gene TRBV11-2 combines with J gene TRBJ1-1, with D hard to call. The CDR3 is 14 residues long. Trimming removed 5 bases from V and 0 bases from J, with 10 bases in between. Germline-derived CDR1 and CDR2 are SGHAT and FQNNGV. CDR3 sequence reads: CASSAVGMNTEAFF. The CDR3 coding sequence is TGTGCCAGCAGCGCAGTCGGGATGAACACTGAAGCTTTCTTT.

The chain combines TRBV7-8 with TRBJ2-5; 8 bases are a match to TRBD1. Per the germline V gene, CDR1 is SGHVS and CDR2 is FQNEAQ. J lost 6 bases, V lost 5 bases, and 11 bases had no gene match. This CDR3 contains 15 residues. The CDR3 reads CASSKIGQGEKTQYF. The CDR3 nucleotides are TGTGCCAGCAGCAAAATCGGACAGGGTGAAAAGACCCAGTACTTC.